The sequence of this TCR beta chain was determined in a study of T cell repertoires in cytomegalovirus infection. As for the study in general: Researchers turned to recently identified HLA-C-restricted CMV epitopes as well as well-studied HLA-B-restricted ones.

This clonotype appeared many times. Its antigen is still unknown. General observations from the study: Within the response measured ex vivo, HLA-C-restricted CMV-specific TCR beta clonotypes were dominant. Identification of carriers of CMV plus the relevant HLA was achieved through cumulative public TCR beta family frequency.

TCRdb redid the calling of the reads with MiXCR, one entry per CDR3 protein. The table has under 450,000 distinct CDR3 sequences, about 35% seen once. Deletions cut 4 bases from V and 1 base from J, with 8 bases between. Germline CDR1 is SGHRS and CDR2 is YFSETQ. The CDR3 runs 13 residues. The chain uses TRBV5-1 and TRBJ1-1; D perhaps matches TRBD1 (6 bases). The sample consisted of cultured PBMCs, taken from culture after CMV antigen stimulation. The TCR sequence derives from a human donor in good health (CMV status not recorded). Some clones in this sample may be carry-over from other donors' samples. Here the CDR3 DNA reads TGCGCCAGCAGCGTACAGGGGAACACTGAAGCTTTCTTT. It encodes CASSVQGNTEAFF.